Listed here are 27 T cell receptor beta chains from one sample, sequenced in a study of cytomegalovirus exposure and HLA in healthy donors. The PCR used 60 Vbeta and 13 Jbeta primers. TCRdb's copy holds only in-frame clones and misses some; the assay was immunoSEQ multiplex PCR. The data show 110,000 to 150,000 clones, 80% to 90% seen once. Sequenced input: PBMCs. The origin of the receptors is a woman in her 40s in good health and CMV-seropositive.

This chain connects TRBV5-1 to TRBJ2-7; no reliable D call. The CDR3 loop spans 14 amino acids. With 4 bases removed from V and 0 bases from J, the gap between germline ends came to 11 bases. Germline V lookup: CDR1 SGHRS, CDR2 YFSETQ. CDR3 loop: CASSETALSYEQYF. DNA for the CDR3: TGCGCCAGCAGCGAAACAGCTCTCTCCTACGAGCAGTACTTC.

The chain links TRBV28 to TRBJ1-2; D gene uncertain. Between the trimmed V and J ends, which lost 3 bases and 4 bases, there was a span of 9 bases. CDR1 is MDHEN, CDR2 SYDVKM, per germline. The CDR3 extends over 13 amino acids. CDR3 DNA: TGTGCCAGCAGTTTGGGAGGGTTCTATGGCTACACCTTC. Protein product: CASSLGGFYGYTF.

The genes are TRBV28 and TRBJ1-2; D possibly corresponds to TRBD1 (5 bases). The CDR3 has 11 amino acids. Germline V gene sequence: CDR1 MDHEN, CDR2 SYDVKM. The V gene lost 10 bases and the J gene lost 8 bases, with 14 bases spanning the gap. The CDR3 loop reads CAIWGRGGYTF. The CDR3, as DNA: TGTGCCATCTGGGGGAGGGGAGGCTACACCTTC.

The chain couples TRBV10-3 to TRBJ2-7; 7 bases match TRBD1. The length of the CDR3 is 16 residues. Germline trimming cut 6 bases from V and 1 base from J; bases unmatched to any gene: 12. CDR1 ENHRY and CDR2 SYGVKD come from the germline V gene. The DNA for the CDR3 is TGTGCCATCAGAGACTACGACAGACAGGGTTCCTACGAGCAGTACTTC. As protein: CAIRDYDRQGSYEQYF.

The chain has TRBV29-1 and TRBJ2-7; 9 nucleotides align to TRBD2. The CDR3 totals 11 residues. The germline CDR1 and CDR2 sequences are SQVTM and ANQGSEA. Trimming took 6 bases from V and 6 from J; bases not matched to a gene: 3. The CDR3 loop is CSVGSGSEQYF. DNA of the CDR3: TGCAGCGTGGGTAGCGGGAGCGAGCAGTACTTC.

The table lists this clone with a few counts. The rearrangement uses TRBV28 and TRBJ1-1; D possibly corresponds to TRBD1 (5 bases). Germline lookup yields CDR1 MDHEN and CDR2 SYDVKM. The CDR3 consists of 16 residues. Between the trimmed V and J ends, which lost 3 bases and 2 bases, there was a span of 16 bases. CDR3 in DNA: TGTGCCAGCAGTTTGGCAGGGTATGTGGGAAACACTGAAGCTTTCTTT. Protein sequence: CASSLAGYVGNTEAFF.

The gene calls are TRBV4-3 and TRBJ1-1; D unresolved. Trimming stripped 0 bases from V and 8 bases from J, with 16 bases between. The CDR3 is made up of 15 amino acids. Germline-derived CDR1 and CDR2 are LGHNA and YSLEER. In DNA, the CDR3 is TGCGCCAGCAGCCAAGAAAAATGGACTCCCCACGAAGCTTTCTTT. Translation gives CASSQEKWTPHEAFF.

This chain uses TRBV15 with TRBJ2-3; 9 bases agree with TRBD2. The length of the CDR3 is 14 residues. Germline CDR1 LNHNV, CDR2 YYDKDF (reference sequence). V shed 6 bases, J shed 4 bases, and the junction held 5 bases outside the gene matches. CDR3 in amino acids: CATRRRTSADTQYF. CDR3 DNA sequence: TGTGCCACCAGGAGAAGGACTAGCGCAGATACGCAGTATTTT.

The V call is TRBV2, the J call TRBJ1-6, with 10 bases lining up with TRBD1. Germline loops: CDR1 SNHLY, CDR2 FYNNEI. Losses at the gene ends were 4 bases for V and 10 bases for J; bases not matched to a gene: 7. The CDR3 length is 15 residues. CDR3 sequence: CASSGDRGFGSPLHF. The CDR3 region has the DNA TGTGCCAGCAGTGGGGACAGGGGATTTGGGTCACCCCTCCACTTT.

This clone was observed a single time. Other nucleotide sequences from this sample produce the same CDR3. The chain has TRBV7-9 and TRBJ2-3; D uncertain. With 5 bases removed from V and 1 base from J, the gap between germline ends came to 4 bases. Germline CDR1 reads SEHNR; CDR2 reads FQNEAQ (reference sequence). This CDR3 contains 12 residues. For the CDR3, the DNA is TGTGCCAGCAGCCCAGGCACAGATACGCAGTATTTT. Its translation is CASSPGTDTQYF.

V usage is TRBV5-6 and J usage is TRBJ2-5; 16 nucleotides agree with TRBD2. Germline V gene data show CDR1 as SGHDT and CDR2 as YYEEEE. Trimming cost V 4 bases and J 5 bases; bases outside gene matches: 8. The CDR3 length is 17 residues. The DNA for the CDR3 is TGTGCCAGCAGCCCCGGGACTAGCGGGGGGGCCAGGGAGACCCAGTACTTC. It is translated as CASSPGTSGGARETQYF.

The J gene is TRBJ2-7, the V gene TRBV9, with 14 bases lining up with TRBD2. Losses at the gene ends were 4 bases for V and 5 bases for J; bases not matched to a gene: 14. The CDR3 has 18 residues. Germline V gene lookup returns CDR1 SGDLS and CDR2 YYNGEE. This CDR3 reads CASSNLGWTSGGSNEQYF. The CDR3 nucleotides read TGTGCCAGCAGCAATCTCGGATGGACTAGCGGGGGGTCAAACGAGCAGTACTTC.

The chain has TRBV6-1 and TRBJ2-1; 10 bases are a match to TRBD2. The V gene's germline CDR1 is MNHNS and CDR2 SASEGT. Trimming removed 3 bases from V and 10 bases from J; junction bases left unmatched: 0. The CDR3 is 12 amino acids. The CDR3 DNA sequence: TGTGCCAGCAGTGATAGCGGGGGGGAGCAGTTCTTC. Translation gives CASSDSGGEQFF.

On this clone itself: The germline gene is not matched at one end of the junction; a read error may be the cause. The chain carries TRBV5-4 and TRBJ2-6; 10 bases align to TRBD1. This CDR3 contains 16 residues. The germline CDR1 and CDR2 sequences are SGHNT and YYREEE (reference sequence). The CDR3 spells CAGSPDRGPGANVLTF. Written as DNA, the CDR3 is TGTGCCGGCAGCCCAGACAGGGGGCCTGGGGCCAACGTCCTGACTTTC.

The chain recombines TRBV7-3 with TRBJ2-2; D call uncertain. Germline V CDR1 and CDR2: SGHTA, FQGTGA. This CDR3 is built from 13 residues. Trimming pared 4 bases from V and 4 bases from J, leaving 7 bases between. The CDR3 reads CASSSTLTGELFF. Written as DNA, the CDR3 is TGTGCCAGCAGCTCAACACTCACCGGGGAGCTGTTTTTT. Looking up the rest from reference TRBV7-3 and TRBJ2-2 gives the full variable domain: GAGVSQTPSNKVTEKGKYVELRCDPISGHTALYWYRQSLGQGPEFLIYFQGTGAADDSGLPNDRFFAVRPEGSVSTLKIQRTERGDSAVYLCASSSTLTGELFFGEGSRLTVL.

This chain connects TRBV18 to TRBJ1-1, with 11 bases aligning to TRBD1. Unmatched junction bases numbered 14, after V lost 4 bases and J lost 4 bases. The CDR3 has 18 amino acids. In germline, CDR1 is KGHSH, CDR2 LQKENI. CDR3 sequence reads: CASSHYARDRGSRTEAFF. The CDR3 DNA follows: TGTGCCAGCTCACATTATGCAAGGGACAGGGGGTCACGCACTGAAGCTTTCTTT. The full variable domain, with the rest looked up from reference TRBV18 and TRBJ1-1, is NAGVMQNPRHLVRRRGQEARLRCSPMKGHSHVYWYRQLPEEGLKFMVYLQKENIIDESGMPKERFSAEFPKEGPSILRIQQVVRGDSAAYFCASSHYARDRGSRTEAFFGQGTRLTVV.

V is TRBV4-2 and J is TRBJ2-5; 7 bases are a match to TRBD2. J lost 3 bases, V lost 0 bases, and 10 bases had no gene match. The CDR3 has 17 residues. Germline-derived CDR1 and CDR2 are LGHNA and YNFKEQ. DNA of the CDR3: TGTGCCAGCAGCCAAGATCCCCCGGGACTACAAAAAGAGACCCAGTACTTC. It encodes CASSQDPPGLQKETQYF.

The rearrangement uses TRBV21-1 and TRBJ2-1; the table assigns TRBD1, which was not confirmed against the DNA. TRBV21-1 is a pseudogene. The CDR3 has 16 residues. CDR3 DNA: TGTGCCAGCAGCAGTTGGCTGGGACAGGGTGACAATGAGCAGTTCTTC. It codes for CASSSWLGQGDNEQFF.

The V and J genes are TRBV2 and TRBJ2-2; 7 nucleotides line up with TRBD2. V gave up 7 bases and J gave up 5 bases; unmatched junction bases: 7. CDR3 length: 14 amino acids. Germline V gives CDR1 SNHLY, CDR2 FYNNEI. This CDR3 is CASTAGPLTGELFF. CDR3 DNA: TGTGCCAGCACAGCGGGACCTCTGACCGGGGAGCTGTTTTTT.

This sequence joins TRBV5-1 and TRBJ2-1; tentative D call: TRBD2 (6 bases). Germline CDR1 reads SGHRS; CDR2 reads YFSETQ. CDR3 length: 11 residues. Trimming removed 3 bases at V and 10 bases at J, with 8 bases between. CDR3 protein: CASSSGAEQFF. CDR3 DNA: TGCGCCAGCAGCTCGGGAGCCGAGCAGTTCTTC. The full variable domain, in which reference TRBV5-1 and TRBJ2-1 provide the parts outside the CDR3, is KAGVTQTPRYLIKTRGQQVTLSCSPISGHRSVSWYQQTPGQGLQFLFEYFSETQRNKGNFPGRFSGRQFSNSRSEMNVSTLELGDSALYLCASSSGAEQFFGPGTRLTVL.

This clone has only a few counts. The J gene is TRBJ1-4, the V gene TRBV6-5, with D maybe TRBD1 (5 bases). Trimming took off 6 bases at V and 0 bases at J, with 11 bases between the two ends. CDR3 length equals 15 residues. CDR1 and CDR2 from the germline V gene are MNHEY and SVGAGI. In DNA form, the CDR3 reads TGTGCCAGCAGGGGGGGACTTGCAACTAATGAAAAACTGTTTTTT. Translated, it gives CASRGGLATNEKLFF.

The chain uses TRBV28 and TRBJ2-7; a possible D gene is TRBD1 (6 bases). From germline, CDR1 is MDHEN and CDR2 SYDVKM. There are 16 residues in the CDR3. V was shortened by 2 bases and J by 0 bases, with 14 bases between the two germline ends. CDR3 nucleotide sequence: TGTGCCAGCAGTTTAGAGGGGGTACCGAGCTCCTACGAGCAGTACTTC. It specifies CASSLEGVPSSYEQYF. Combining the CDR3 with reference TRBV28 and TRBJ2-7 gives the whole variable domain DVKVTQSSRYLVKRTGEKVFLECVQDMDHENMFWYRQDPGLGLRLIYFSYDVKMKEKGDIPEGYSVSREKKERFSLILESASTNQTSMYLCASSLEGVPSSYEQYFGPGTRLTVT.

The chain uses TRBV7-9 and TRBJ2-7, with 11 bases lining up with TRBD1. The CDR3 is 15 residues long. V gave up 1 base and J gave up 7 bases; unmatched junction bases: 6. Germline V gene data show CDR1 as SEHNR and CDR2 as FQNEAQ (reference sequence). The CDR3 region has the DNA TGTGCCAGCAGCTTAGACGGGACAGGGGGAGAGGAGCAGTACTTC. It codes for CASSLDGTGGEEQYF.

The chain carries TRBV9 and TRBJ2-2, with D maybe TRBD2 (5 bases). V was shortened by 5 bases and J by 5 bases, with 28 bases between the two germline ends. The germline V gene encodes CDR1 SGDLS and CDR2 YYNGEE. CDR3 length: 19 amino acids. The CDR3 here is CASSAAQWTPQSVTGELFF. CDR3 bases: TGTGCCAGCAGTGCAGCACAATGGACTCCCCAAAGTGTTACCGGGGAGCTGTTTTTT.

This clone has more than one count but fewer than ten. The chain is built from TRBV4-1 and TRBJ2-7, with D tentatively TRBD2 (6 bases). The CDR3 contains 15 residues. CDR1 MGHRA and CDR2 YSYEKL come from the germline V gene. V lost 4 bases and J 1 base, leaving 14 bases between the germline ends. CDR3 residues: CASSRLAVLSYEQYF. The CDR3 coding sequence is TGCGCCAGCAGCCGCTTAGCGGTACTATCCTACGAGCAGTACTTC.

The CDR3 spells CASSPVEGRSSGANVLTF. The CDR3 DNA sequence: TGTGCCAGCTCACCGGTTGAAGGGAGGAGCTCCGGGGCCAACGTCCTGACTTTC. V and J are TRBV18 and TRBJ2-6; D is possibly TRBD2 (6 bases). Germline values: CDR1 KGHSH, CDR2 LQKENI. Trimming took 3 bases from V and 4 from J, leaving 19 bases between them. The length of the CDR3 is 18 residues.

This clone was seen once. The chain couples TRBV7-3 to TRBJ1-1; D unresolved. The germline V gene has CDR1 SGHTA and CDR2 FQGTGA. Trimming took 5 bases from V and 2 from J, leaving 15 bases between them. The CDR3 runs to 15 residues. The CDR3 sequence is CASSIYAGKNTEAFF. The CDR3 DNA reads TGTGCCAGCAGCATCTATGCGGGAAAAAACACTGAAGCTTTCTTT.